This T cell receptor beta chain was found in a study of blood T cell repertoires in COVID-19. The CDR3 covers 14 residues. Trimming pared 0 bases from V and 9 bases from J, leaving 12 bases between. CDR1 MRHNA and CDR2 SNTAGT come from the germline V gene. This clone was detected only a few times. Original analysis: Reference gene primer amplification yielded estimated nucleated cell counts. Profiling relied on immunoSEQ multiplex PCR, and the TCRdb table lists in-frame clones only, not all of them. That table supplies the V and J calls and clone size; D and trimming were determined from the DNA. This repertoire shows roughly 64,000 clones, roughly 75% found once; its top ten account for 14%.

The chain links TRBV6-4 to TRBJ2-1; D not resolved. This receptor was obtained from a man between 60 and 75 years old with COVID-19, enrolled during active disease. Sequenced material: peripheral blood. Here the CDR3 reads CASSDSGSESEQFF. The CDR3 DNA reads TGTGCCAGCAGTGACTCCGGCAGCGAGAGTGAGCAGTTCTTC.